This T cell receptor beta chain derives from a study of CD8 T cells in Susac syndrome. Germline V gives CDR1 SQVTM, CDR2 ANQGSEA. The V end lost 4 bases, the J end lost 8 bases, and 5 bases lay between the germline ends. This CDR3 region has 9 residues. Random hexamers were used to reverse transcribe an amount of about 0.5 to 1 ug RNA. TCRdb analysed the immunoSEQ multiplex PCR reads with MiXCR anew, one entry per CDR3 protein. The sample has about 210,000 distinct CDR3 sequences, 95% seen once. This TCR was recovered from a human donor with multiple sclerosis. V and J are TRBV29-1 and TRBJ1-2; D not certain. The sequencing input was CD4+ T cells from PBMCs. For the CDR3, the DNA is TGCAGCGTTGTAGAGGGCTACACCTTC. It specifies CSVVEGYTF.